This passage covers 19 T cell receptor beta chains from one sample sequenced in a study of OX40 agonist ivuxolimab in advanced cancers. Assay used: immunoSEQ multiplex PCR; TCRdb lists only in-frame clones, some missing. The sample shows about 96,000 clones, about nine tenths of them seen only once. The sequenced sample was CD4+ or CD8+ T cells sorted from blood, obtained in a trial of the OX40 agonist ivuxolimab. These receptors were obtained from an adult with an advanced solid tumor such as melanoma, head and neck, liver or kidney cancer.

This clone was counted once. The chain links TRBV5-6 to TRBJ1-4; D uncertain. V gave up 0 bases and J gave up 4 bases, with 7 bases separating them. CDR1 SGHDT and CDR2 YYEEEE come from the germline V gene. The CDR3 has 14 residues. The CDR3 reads CASSLVGYNEKLFF. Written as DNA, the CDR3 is TGTGCCAGCAGCTTGGTCGGGTATAATGAAAAACTGTTTTTT.

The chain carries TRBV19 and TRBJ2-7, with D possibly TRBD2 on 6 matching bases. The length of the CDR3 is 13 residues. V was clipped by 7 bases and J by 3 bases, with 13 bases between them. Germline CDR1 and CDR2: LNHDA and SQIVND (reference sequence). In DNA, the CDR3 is TGTGCCAGTACCGGAGGGGCCTTCTACGAGCAGTACTTC. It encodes CASTGGAFYEQYF.

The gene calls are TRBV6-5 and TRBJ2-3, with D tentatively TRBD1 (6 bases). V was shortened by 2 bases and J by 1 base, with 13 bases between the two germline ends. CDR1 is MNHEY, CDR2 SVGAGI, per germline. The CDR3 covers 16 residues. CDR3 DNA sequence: TGTGCCAGCAGTTACGCTGGACAGATCGGCACAGATACGCAGTATTTT. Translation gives CASSYAGQIGTDTQYF.

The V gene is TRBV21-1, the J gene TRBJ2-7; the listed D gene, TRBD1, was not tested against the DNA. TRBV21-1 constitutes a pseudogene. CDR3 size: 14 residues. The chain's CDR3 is CASSGQGALDEQYF. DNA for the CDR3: TGTGCCAGCAGCGGGCAGGGGGCTTTGGACGAGCAGTACTTC.

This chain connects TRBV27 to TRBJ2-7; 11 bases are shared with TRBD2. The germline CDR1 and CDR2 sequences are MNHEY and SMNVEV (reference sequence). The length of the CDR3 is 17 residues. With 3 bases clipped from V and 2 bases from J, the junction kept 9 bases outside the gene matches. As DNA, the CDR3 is TGTGCCAGCAGTTTTTCCCGACTAGCGGGGCGCCCCTACGAGCAGTACTTC. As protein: CASSFSRLAGRPYEQYF.

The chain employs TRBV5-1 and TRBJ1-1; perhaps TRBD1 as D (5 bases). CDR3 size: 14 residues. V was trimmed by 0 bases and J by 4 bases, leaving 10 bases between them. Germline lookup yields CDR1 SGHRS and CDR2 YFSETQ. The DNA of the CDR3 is TGCGCCAGCAGCTTGGACGTGGGGACCACTGAAGCTTTCTTT. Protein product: CASSLDVGTTEAFF.

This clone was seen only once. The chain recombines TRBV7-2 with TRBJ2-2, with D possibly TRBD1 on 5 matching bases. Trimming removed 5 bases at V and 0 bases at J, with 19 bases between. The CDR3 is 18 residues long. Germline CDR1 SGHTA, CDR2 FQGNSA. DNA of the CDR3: TGTGCCAGCAGCCCGAGGACAAGGGCCATCTCGAACACCGGGGAGCTGTTTTTT. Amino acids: CASSPRTRAISNTGELFF.

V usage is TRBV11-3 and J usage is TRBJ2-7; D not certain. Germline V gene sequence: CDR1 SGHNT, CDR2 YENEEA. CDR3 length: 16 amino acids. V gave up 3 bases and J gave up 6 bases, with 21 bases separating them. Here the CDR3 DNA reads TGTGCCAGCAGCTTCCTCCGGACCCACCTAAGACCCGAGCAGTACTTC. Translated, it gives CASSFLRTHLRPEQYF. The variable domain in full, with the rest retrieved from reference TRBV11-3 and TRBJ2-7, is EAGVVQSPRYKIIEKKQPVAFWCNPISGHNTLYWYLQNLGQGPELLIRYENEEAVDDSQLPKDRFSAERLKGVDSTLKIQPAELGDSAVYLCASSFLRTHLRPEQYFGPGTRLTVT.

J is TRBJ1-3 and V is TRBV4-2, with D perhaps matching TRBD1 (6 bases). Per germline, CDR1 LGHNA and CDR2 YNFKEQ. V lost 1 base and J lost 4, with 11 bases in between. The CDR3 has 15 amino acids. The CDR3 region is CASSQGTQGGNTIYF. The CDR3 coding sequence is TGTGCCAGCAGCCAAGGGACCCAGGGGGGAAACACCATATATTTT.

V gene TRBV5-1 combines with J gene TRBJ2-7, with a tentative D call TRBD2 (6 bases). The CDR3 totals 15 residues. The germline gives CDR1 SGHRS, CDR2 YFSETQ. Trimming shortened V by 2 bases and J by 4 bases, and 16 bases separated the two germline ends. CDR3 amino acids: CASSLDGGSLYEQYF. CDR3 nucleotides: TGCGCCAGCAGCTTAGACGGGGGATCTCTTTACGAGCAGTACTTC.

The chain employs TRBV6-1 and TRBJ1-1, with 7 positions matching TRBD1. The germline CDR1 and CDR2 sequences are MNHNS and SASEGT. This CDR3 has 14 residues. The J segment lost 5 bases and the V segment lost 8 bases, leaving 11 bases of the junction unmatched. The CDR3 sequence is CASGRDRGNTEAFF. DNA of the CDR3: TGTGCCAGCGGGAGGGACAGAGGGAATACTGAAGCTTTCTTT.

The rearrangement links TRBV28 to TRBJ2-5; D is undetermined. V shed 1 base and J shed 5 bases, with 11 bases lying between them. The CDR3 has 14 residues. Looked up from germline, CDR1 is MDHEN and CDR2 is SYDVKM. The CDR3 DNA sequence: TGTGCCAGCAGTTTATCGGCGGCGAGGGAGACCCAGTACTTC. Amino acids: CASSLSAARETQYF. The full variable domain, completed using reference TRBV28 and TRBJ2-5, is DVKVTQSSRYLVKRTGEKVFLECVQDMDHENMFWYRQDPGLGLRLIYFSYDVKMKEKGDIPEGYSVSREKKERFSLILESASTNQTSMYLCASSLSAARETQYFGPGTRLLVL.

The CDR3 region has the DNA TGTGCCACCAGCACCGACAGGGGTAGGTCGGAGACCCAGTACTTC. Translating gives CATSTDRGRSETQYF. The rearrangement joins TRBV15 to TRBJ2-5; 8 bases match TRBD1. The V and J ends lost 4 bases and 5 bases, in that order; junction bases with no gene match: 9. Per the germline V gene, CDR1 is LNHNV and CDR2 is YYDKDF (reference sequence). The CDR3 is 15 amino acids.

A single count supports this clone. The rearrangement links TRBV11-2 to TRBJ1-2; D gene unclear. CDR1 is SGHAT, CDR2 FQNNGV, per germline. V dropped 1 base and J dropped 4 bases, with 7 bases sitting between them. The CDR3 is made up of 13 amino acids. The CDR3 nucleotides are TGTGCCAGCAGCTTAGGGCGGAGCTATGGCTACACCTTC. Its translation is CASSLGRSYGYTF. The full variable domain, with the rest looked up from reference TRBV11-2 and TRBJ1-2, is EAGVAQSPRYKIIEKRQSVAFWCNPISGHATLYWYQQILGQGPKLLIQFQNNGVVDDSQLPKDRFSAERLKGVDSTLKIQPAKLEDSAVYLCASSLGRSYGYTFGSGTRLTVV.

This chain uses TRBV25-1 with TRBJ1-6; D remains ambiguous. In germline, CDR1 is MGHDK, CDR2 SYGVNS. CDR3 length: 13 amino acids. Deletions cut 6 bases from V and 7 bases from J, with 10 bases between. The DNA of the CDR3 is TGTGCCAGCAGAAAACGAGACAATTCACCCCTCCACTTT. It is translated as CASRKRDNSPLHF.

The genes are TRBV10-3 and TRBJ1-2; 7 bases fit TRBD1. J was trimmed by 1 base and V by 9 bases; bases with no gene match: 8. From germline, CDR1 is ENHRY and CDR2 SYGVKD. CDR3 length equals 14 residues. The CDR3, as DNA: TGTGCCATATCGGGACAGAACTATAACTATGGCTACACCTTC. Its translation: CAISGQNYNYGYTF.

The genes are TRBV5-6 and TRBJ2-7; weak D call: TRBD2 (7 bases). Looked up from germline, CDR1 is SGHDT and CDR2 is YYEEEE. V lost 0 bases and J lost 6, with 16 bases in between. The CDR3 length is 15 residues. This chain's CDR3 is CASSLAGGRGLEQYF. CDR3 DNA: TGTGCCAGCAGCTTGGCCGGGGGGCGTGGGCTCGAGCAGTACTTC.

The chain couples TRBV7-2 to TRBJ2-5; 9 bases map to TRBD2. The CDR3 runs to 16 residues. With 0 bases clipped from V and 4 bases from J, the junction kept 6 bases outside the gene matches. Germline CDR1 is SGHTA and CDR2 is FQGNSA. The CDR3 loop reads CASSLASVAGAETQYF. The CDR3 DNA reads TGTGCCAGCAGCTTAGCGAGCGTAGCGGGAGCAGAGACCCAGTACTTC.

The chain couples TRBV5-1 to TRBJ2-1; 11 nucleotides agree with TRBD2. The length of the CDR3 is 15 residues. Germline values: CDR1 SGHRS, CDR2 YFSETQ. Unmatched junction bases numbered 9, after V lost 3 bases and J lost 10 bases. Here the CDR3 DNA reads TGCGCCAGCAGCTACGGGACTAGCGGTACAATGGAGCAGTTCTTC. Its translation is CASSYGTSGTMEQFF.